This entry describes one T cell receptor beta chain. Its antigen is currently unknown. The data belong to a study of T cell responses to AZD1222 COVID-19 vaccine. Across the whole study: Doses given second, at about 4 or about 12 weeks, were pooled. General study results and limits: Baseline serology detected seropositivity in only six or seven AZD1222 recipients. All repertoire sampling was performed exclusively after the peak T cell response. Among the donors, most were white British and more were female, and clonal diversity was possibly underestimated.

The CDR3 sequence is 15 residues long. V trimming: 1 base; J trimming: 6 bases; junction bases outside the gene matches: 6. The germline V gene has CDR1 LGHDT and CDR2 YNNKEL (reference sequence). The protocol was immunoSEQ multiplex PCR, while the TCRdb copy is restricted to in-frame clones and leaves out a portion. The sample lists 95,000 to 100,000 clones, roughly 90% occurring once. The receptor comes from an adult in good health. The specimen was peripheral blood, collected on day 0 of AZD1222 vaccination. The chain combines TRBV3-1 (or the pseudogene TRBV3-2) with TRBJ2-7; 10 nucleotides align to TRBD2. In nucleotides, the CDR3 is TGTGCCAGCAGCCAAGTTTTAGGACTAGCGGCCGAGCAGTACTTC. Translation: CASSQVLGLAAEQYF.